The rows below give T cell receptor beta chains drawn from one sample of a study of neurological immune-mediated disorders. TCRdb re-derived calls from the 5' RACE reads in MiXCR, one entry per CDR3 protein. The data contain about 99,000 distinct CDR3 sequences, 10% to 12% of them singletons. The sequencing input was PBMCs. Receptors were obtained from a female donor with HTLV-1-associated myelopathy (HAM/TSP). Each CDR3 is given with its conserved first and last residue. The D gene is left open where the match is weak. The size entry is marked missing in some rows and otherwise reads once, few, many or a size class.

>TRBJ2-2|-|many|TRBV12-3/TRBV12-4
CASSPFGGSTGELFF
TGTGCCAGCAGCCCGTTTGGGGGTAGCACCGGGGAGCTGTTTTTT
>TRBJ2-3|-|many|TRBV5-1
CASSRGDSTDTQYF
TGCGCCAGCAGTCGCGGGGATAGCACAGATACGCAGTATTTT
>TRBJ2-2|-|-|TRBV4-1
CTSSKEATSPGELFF
TGCACCAGCAGCAAAGAAGCCACCTCGCCCGGGGAGCTGTTTTTT
>TRBJ2-4|TRBD1|-|TRBV20-1
CSAQQGPRGAKNIQYF
TGCAGTGCTCAACAGGGGCCGCGAGGAGCCAAAAACATTCAGTACTTC
>TRBJ2-2|TRBD1|many|TRBV7-8
CASSPTRGYTGELFF
TGTGCCAGCAGCCCCACCAGGGGGTACACCGGGGAGCTGTTTTTT
>TRBJ2-7|TRBD1|many|TRBV7-8
CASTPGTGTYEQYF
TGTGCCAGCACCCCAGGGACAGGGACCTACGAGCAGTACTTC
>TRBJ2-1|-|-|TRBV20-1
CSASYKSSYNEQFF
TGCAGTGCTAGTTACAAGAGTTCCTACAATGAGCAGTTCTTC
>TRBJ2-2|-|-|TRBV7-2
CASSAGARGFTNTGELFF
TGTGCCAGCAGCGCAGGGGCCAGGGGTTTTACGAACACCGGGGAGCTGTTTTTT
>TRBJ2-2|TRBD1|many|TRBV5-1
CASSWTGANTGELFF
TGCGCCAGCAGCTGGACAGGGGCGAACACCGGGGAGCTGTTTTTT
>TRBJ2-5|-|many|TRBV15
CATSVRGGEVETQYF
TGTGCTACCAGCGTAAGGGGGGGCGAGGTGGAGACCCAGTACTTC
>TRBJ2-7|-|many|TRBV7-2
CASSRGPGAGDYEQYF
TGTGCCAGCAGCCGGGGGCCTGGCGCAGGGGACTACGAGCAGTACTTC